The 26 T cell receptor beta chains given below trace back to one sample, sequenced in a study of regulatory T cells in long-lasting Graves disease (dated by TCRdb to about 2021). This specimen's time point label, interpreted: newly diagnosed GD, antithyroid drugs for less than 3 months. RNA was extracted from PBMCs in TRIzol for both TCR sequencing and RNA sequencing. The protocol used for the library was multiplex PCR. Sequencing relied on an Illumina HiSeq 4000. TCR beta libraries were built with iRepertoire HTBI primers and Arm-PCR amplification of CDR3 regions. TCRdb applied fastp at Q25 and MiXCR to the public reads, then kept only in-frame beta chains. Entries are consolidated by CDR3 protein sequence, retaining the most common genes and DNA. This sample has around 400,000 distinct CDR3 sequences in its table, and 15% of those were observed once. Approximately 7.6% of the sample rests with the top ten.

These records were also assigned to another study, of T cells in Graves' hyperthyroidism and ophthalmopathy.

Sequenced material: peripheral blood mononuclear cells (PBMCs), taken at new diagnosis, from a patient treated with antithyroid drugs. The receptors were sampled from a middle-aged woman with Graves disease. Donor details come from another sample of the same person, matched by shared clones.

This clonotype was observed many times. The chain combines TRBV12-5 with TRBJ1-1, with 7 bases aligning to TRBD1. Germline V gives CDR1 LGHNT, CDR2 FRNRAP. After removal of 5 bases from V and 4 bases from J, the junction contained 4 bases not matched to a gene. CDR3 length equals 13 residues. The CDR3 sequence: CASGPTGFTEAFF. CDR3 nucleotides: TGTGCTAGTGGTCCGACAGGGTTCACTGAAGCTTTCTTT.

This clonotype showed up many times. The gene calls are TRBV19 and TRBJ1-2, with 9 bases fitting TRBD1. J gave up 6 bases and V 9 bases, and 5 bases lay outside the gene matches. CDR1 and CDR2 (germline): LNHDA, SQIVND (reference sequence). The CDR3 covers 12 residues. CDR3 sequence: CASPGQGDGYTF. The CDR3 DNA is TGTGCCAGCCCGGGACAGGGCGATGGCTACACCTTC.

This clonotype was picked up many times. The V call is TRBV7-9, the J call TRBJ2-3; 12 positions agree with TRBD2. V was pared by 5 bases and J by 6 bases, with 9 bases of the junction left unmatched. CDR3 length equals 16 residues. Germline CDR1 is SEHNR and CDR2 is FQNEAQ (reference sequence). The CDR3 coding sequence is TGTGCCAGCAGCCACCAGACTAGCGGGAGCTGGGATACGCAGTATTTT. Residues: CASSHQTSGSWDTQYF.

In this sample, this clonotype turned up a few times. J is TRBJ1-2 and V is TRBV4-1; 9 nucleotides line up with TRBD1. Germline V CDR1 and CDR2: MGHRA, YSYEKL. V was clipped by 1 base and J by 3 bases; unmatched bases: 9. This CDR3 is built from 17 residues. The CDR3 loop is CASSQAHRDRAYYGYTF. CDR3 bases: TGCGCCAGCAGCCAAGCACACCGGGACAGGGCTTACTATGGCTACACCTTC.

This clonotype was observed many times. The CDR3 DNA follows: TGTGCCAGCAGGCGCCCTGGCGGGAACTACGAGCAGTACTTC. Translation: CASRRPGGNYEQYF. This chain uses TRBV6-1 with TRBJ2-7; tentatively, D is TRBD2 (6 bases). Germline assignment: CDR1 MNHNS and CDR2 SASEGT. Trimming removed 6 bases from V and 3 bases from J, with 15 bases in between. The CDR3 sequence is 14 residues long.

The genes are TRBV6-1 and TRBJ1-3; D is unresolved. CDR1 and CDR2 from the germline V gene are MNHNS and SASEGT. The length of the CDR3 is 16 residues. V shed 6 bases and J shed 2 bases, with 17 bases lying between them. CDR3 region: CASSRAGAYTGNTIYF. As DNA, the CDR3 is TGTGCCAGCAGCCGCGCTGGAGCATACACTGGAAACACCATATATTTT.

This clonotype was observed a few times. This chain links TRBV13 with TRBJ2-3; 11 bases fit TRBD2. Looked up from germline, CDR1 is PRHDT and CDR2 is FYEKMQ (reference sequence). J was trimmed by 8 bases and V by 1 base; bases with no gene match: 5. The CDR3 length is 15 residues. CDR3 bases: TGTGCCAGCAGCTTAGAGGGGCTAGCGGGGGGTACGCAGTATTTT. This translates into CASSLEGLAGGTQYF. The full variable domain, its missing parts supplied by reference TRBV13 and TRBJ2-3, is AAGVIQSPRHLIKEKRETATLKCYPIPRHDTVYWYQQGPGQDPQFLISFYEKMQSDKGSIPDRFSAQQFSDYHSELNMSSLELGDSALYFCASSLEGLAGGTQYFGPGTRLTVL.

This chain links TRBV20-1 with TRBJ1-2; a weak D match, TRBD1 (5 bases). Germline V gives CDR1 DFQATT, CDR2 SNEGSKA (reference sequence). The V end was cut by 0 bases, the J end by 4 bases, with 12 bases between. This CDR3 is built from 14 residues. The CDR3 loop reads CSAREGRATYGYTF. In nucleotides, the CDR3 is TGCAGTGCTAGAGAAGGCAGGGCAACCTATGGCTACACCTTC.

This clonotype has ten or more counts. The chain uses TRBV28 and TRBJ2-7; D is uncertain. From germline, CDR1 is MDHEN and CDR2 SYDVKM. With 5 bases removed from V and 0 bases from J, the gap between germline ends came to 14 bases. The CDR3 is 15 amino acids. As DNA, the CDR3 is TGTGCCAGCAGTCGACTGAGACTGAGCTCCTACGAGCAGTACTTC. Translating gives CASSRLRLSSYEQYF.

In DNA, the CDR3 is TGTGCCAGCAGTTTAGGTTTTCGGGGGATGAAGCCCCAGCATTTT. Protein: CASSLGFRGMKPQHF. This chain joins TRBV28 and TRBJ1-5, with D possibly TRBD1 on 5 matching bases. Germline CDR1 reads MDHEN; CDR2 reads SYDVKM. The CDR3 runs to 15 residues. V was cut by 2 bases and J by 8 bases, with 16 bases left in between. Complete variable domain (other parts from reference TRBV28 and TRBJ1-5): DVKVTQSSRYLVKRTGEKVFLECVQDMDHENMFWYRQDPGLGLRLIYFSYDVKMKEKGDIPEGYSVSREKKERFSLILESASTNQTSMYLCASSLGFRGMKPQHFGDGTRLSIL.

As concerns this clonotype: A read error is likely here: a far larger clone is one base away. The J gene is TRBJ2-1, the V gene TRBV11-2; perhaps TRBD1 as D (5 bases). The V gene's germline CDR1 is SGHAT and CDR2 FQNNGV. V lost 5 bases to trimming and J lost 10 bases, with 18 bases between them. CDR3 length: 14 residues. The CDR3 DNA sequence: TGTGCCAGCAGCCCTGGGCGACAGTTCAACGAGCAGTTCTTC. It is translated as CASSPGRQFNEQFF.

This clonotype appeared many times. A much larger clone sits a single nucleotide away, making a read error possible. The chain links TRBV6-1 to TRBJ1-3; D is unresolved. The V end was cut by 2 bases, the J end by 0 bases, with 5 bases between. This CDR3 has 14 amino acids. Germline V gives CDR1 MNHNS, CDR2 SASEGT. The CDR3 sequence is CASSEPLSGNTIYF. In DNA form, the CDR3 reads TGTGCCAGCAGTGAACCCCTCTCTGGAAACACCATATATTTT.

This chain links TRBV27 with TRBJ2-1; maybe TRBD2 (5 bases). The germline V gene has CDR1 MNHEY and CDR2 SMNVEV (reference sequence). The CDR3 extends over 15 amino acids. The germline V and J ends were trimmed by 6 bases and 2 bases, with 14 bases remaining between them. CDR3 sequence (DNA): TGTGCCAGCAGCCCGCTTCGTAGCGCCTACAATGAGCAGTTCTTC. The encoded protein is CASSPLRSAYNEQFF.

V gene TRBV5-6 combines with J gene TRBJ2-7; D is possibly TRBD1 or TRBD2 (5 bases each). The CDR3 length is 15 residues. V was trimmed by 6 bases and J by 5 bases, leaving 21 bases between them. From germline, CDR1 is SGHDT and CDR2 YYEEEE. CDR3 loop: CASTLAPGKGHEQYF. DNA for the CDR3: TGTGCCAGCACCCTAGCTCCAGGGAAGGGGCACGAGCAGTACTTC.

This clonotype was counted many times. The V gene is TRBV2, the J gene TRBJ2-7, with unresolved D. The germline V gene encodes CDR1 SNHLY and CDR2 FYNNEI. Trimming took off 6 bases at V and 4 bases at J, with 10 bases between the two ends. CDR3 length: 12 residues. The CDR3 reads CASSVNGYEQYF. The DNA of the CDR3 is TGTGCCAGCAGCGTAAACGGGTACGAGCAGTACTTC.

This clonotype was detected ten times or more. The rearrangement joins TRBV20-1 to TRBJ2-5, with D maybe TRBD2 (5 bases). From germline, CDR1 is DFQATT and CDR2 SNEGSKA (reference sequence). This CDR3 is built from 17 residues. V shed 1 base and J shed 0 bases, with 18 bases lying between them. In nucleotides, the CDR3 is TGCAGTGCTAGAGGCCTGGTGGGAGCGATGAACCAAGAGACCCAGTACTTC. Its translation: CSARGLVGAMNQETQYF.

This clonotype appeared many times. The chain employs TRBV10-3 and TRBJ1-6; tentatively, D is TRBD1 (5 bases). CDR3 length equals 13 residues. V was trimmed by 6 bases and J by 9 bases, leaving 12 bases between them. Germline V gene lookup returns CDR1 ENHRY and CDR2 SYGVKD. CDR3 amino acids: CAIREGLGSPLHF. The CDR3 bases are TGTGCCATCAGGGAGGGGCTCGGTTCACCCCTCCACTTT.

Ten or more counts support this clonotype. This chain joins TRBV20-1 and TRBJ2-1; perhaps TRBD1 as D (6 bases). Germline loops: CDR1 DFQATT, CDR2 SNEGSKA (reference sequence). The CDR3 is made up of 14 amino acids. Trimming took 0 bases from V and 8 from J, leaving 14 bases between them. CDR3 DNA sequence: TGCAGTGCTAGAGATCTCGGGGCAGGGGATGAGCAGTTCTTC. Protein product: CSARDLGAGDEQFF.

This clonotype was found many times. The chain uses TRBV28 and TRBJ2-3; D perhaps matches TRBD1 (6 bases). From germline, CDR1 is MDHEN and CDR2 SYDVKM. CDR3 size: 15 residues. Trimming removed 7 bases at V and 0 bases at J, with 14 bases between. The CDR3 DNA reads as TGTGCCAGCAACACATACAGGGATAGCACAGATACGCAGTATTTT. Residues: CASNTYRDSTDTQYF.

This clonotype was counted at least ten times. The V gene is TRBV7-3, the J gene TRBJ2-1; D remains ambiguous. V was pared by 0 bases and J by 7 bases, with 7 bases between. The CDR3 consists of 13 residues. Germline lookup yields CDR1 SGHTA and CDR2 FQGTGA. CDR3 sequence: CASSLTVGNEQFF. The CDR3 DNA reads TGTGCCAGCAGCTTAACGGTTGGGAATGAGCAGTTCTTC.

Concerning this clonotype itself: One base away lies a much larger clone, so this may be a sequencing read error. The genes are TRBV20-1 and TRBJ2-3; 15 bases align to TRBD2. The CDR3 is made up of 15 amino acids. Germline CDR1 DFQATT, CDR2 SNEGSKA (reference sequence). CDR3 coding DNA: TGCAGTGCTATACGGACTAGCGGGAGGGCAGATACGCACTATTTT. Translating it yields CSAIRTSGRADTHYF.

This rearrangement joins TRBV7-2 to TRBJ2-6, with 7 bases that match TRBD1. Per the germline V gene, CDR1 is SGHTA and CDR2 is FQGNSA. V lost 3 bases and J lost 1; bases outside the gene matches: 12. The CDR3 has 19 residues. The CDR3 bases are TGTGCCAGCAGCTTTGGTTCTCGAGGCAGGGGGTCTGGGGCCAACGTCCTGACTTTC. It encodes CASSFGSRGRGSGANVLTF.

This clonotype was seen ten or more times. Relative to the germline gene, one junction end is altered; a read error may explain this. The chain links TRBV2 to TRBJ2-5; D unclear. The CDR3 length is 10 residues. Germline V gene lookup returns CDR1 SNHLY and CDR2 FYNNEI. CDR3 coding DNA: TGTGCCAGCGGTGAAGAGACCCAGTACTTC. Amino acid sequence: CASGEETQYF.

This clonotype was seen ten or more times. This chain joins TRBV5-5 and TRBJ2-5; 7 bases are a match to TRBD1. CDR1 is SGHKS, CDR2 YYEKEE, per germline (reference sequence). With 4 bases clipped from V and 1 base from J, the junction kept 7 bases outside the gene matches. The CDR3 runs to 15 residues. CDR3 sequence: CASSPLDRSQETQYF. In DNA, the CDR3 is TGTGCCAGCAGCCCCCTGGACAGGAGCCAAGAGACCCAGTACTTC. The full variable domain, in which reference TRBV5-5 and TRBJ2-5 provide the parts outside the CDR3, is DAGVTQSPTHLIKTRGQQVTLRCSPISGHKSVSWYQQVLGQGPQFIFQYYEKEERGRGNFPDRFSARQFPNYSSELNVNALLLGDSALYLCASSPLDRSQETQYFGPGTRLLVL.

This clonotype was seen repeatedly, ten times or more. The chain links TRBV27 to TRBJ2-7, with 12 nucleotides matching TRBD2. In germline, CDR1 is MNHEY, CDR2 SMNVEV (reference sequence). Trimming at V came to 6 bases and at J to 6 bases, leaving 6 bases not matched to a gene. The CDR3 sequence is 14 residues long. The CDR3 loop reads CASRSSGRAFEQYF. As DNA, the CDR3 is TGTGCCAGCAGGTCTAGCGGGAGGGCCTTCGAGCAGTACTTC.

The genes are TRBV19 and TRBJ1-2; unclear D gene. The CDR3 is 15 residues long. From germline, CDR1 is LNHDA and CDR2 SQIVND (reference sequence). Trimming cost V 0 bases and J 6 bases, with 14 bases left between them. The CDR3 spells CASSIDGGRVDGYTF. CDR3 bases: TGTGCCAGTAGTATAGACGGCGGAAGGGTCGATGGCTACACCTTC.